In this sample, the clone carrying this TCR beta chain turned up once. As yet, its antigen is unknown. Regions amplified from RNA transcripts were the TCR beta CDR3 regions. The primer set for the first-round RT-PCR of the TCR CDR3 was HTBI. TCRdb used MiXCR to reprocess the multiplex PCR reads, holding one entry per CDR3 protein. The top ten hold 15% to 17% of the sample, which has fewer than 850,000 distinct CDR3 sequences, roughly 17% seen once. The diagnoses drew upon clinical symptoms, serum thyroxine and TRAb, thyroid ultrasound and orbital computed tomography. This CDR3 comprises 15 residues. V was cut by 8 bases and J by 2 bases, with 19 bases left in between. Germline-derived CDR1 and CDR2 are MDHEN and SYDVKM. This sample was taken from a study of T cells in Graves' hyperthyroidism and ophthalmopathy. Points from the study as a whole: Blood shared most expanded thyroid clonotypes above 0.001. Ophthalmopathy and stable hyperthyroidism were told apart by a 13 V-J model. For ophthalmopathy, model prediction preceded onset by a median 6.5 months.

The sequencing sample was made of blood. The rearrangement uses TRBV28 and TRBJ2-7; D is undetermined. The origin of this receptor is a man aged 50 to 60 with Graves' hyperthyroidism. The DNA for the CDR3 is TGTGCCAGCTCCGCAACTGTCCCCTATGCCTACGAGCAGTACTTC. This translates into CASSATVPYAYEQYF.